This T cell receptor (beta chain) was sequenced in a study of patients and donors after allogeneic stem cell transplantation. This CDR3 has 14 residues. Per germline, CDR1 DFQATT and CDR2 SNEGSKA (reference sequence). V shed 6 bases, J shed 5 bases, and the junction held 8 bases outside the gene matches. MiXCR, run by TCRdb on the RT-PCR reads, gives a single entry per CDR3 protein. The data show tens of thousands of distinct CDR3 sequences, with 48% seen just once and about 64% held by the top ten. This TCR was sampled from a human donor who was either an allogeneic HSCT recipient or a stem cell or donor lymphocyte infusion donor (not recorded which). It is not recorded whose cells these are; they may come from a transplant donor. The chain couples TRBV20-1 to TRBJ1-5; TRBD1 matches at 9 bases. Sequenced sample: blood, either unsorted or a sorted T cell fraction (not recorded which). The DNA for the CDR3 is TGCAGTGCAAGTAGACAGGGGGTCGATCAGCCCCAGCATTTT. Amino acid sequence: CSASRQGVDQPQHF.